These 17 T cell receptor beta chains were sequenced from one sample in a study of cytotoxic CD8 clonotypes in ibrutinib-treated CLL. Assay used: immunoSEQ multiplex PCR; TCRdb lists only in-frame clones, some missing. This repertoire shows tens of thousands of clones, 60% to 80% found once; its top ten account for about 13%. The specimen was PBMCs, collected after 12 months of ibrutinib treatment. The receptors here all came from a human donor with chronic lymphocytic leukemia.

V is TRBV19 and J is TRBJ2-7; perhaps TRBD1 as D (6 bases). Per germline, CDR1 LNHDA and CDR2 SQIVND (reference sequence). The V end was cut by 5 bases, the J end by 3 bases, with 11 bases between. The CDR3 spans 13 residues. The CDR3 DNA is TGTGCCAGTAGTTACGGCAGGGGCTACGAGCAGTACTTC. It specifies CASSYGRGYEQYF.

The genes are TRBV7-6 and TRBJ1-3; D not resolved. V was pared by 1 base and J by 4 bases, with 17 bases between. The CDR3 totals 17 residues. Germline loops: CDR1 SGHVS, CDR2 FNYEAQ. As DNA, the CDR3 is TGTGCCAGCAGCTTAGGTCCTACCAGCTGGGCGGGAAACACCATATATTTT. Residues: CASSLGPTSWAGNTIYF.

This clone was counted once. This chain joins TRBV6-5 and TRBJ1-2; TRBD1 aligns across 11 bases. The CDR3 runs 15 residues. The junction had 8 bases not matched to a gene; V was cut back by 6 bases and J by 5 bases. The germline CDR1 and CDR2 sequences are MNHEY and SVGAGI. The CDR3 nucleotides read TGTGCCAGCAGACGCGGACAGGGGGCAAGGTATGGCTACACCTTC. Its translation is CASRRGQGARYGYTF.

V is TRBV18 and J is TRBJ1-4; tentatively, D is TRBD1 (5 bases). The CDR3 covers 16 residues. Looked up from germline, CDR1 is KGHSH and CDR2 is LQKENI. The ends were cut back, 3 bases at V and 4 bases at J, with 15 bases in the middle. In nucleotides, the CDR3 is TGTGCCAGCTCACCCCAGGGACCGCCTGTTAATGAAAAACTGTTTTTT. It is translated as CASSPQGPPVNEKLFF.

The chain combines TRBV5-1 with TRBJ2-7; D possibly corresponds to TRBD1 (6 bases). The V end was cut by 4 bases, the J end by 2 bases, with 16 bases between. CDR3 size: 15 residues. Germline values: CDR1 SGHRS, CDR2 YFSETQ. The CDR3 is CASSQTYRAPYEQYF. CDR3 DNA sequence: TGCGCCAGCAGCCAAACCTACAGGGCCCCCTACGAGCAGTACTTC. Variable domain in full (rest from reference TRBV5-1 and TRBJ2-7): KAGVTQTPRYLIKTRGQQVTLSCSPISGHRSVSWYQQTPGQGLQFLFEYFSETQRNKGNFPGRFSGRQFSNSRSEMNVSTLELGDSALYLCASSQTYRAPYEQYFGPGTRLTVT.

The chain carries TRBV5-1 and TRBJ1-3, with TRBD1 as a possible D gene (5 bases). V lost 1 base and J 7 bases, leaving 12 bases between the germline ends. This CDR3 has 14 amino acids. Germline values: CDR1 SGHRS, CDR2 YFSETQ. As DNA, the CDR3 is TGCGCCAGCAGCTTGACGGGGCAAGGCAACACCATATATTTT. Protein product: CASSLTGQGNTIYF.

This clone was seen once. The V and J genes are TRBV11-2 and TRBJ1-1; D perhaps matches TRBD1 (6 bases). V was trimmed by 5 bases and J by 0 bases, leaving 13 bases between them. The CDR3 is 15 residues long. Per the germline V gene, CDR1 is SGHAT and CDR2 is FQNNGV. The CDR3 is CASSAAGALNTEAFF. The CDR3 DNA is TGTGCCAGCAGCGCAGCAGGGGCCCTGAACACTGAAGCTTTCTTT.

In this sample, this clone turned up a few times. The chain couples TRBV9 to TRBJ1-1, with a weak D call TRBD1 (5 bases). Germline values: CDR1 SGDLS, CDR2 YYNGEE. Between the trimmed V and J ends, which lost 0 bases and 6 bases, there was a span of 15 bases. CDR3 length equals 15 residues. CDR3 sequence (DNA): TGTGCCAGCAGCGTAGAGTGGGTGGCAGGGTCTGAAGCTTTCTTT. This gives the protein CASSVEWVAGSEAFF.

There are a few counts of this clone. The V gene is TRBV6-1, the J gene TRBJ1-6; D not resolved. The CDR3 totals 17 residues. Germline V gene data show CDR1 as MNHNS and CDR2 as SASEGT. With 3 bases removed from V and 0 bases from J, the gap between germline ends came to 12 bases. The DNA of the CDR3 is TGTGCCAGCAGTGACTTGCCCGTAAGCTCCTATAATTCACCCCTCCACTTT. Its translation is CASSDLPVSSYNSPLHF.

This chain links TRBV2 with TRBJ2-2; D possibly corresponds to TRBD1 (6 bases). CDR1 SNHLY and CDR2 FYNNEI come from the germline V gene. CDR3 length: 14 amino acids. Trimming cost V 7 bases and J 7 bases, with 16 bases left between them. The CDR3 sequence is CASTATGPDGELFF. The CDR3 DNA is TGTGCCAGCACGGCGACAGGCCCGGACGGGGAGCTGTTTTTT.

The V and J genes are TRBV5-1 and TRBJ1-4; no reliable D call. This CDR3 spans 14 amino acids. Trimming cost V 0 bases and J 4 bases, with 7 bases left between them. Looked up from germline, CDR1 is SGHRS and CDR2 is YFSETQ. The CDR3 sequence is CASSLAGNNEKLFF. The CDR3 coding sequence is TGCGCCAGCAGCTTGGCCGGGAATAATGAAAAACTGTTTTTT.

The genes are TRBV5-1 and TRBJ2-1; the match to TRBD2 covers 8 bases. J gave up 5 bases and V 2 bases, and 0 bases lay outside the gene matches. From germline, CDR1 is SGHRS and CDR2 YFSETQ. The CDR3 covers 13 residues. CDR3 nucleotides: TGCGCCAGCAGCTTTAGCGGGAACAATGAGCAGTTCTTC. The encoded protein is CASSFSGNNEQFF.

This clone was counted only a few times. This rearrangement joins TRBV7-2 to TRBJ1-5; 10 nucleotides match TRBD1. V shed 0 bases, J shed 4 bases, and the junction held 0 bases outside the gene matches. This CDR3 region has 15 residues. Germline V gene sequence: CDR1 SGHTA, CDR2 FQGNSA. CDR3 region: CASSLAGQGNQPQHF. The CDR3 coding sequence is TGTGCCAGCAGCTTAGCGGGACAGGGGAATCAGCCCCAGCATTTT.

The V gene is TRBV6-1, the J gene TRBJ1-1; D is perhaps TRBD1 (5 bases). Germline V CDR1 and CDR2: MNHNS, SASEGT. CDR3 length: 16 amino acids. V was shortened by 0 bases and J by 1 base, with 12 bases between the two germline ends. The CDR3 here is CASSEAPGVGNTEAFF. The DNA for the CDR3 is TGTGCCAGCAGTGAAGCCCCGGGGGTGGGGAACACTGAAGCTTTCTTT.

V usage is TRBV6-1 and J usage is TRBJ2-1; 7 nucleotides match TRBD2. The CDR3 consists of 15 residues. The V and J ends lost 10 bases and 1 base, in that order; junction bases with no gene match: 10. Looked up from germline, CDR1 is MNHNS and CDR2 is SASEGT. The CDR3 DNA follows: TGTGCCATAAAAAAGCGGGGATCTTCCTACAATGAGCAGTTCTTC. This gives the protein CAIKKRGSSYNEQFF.

The chain is built from TRBV27 and TRBJ1-1; D is unclear. Germline values: CDR1 MNHEY, CDR2 SMNVEV (reference sequence). The CDR3 is 15 amino acids. V lost 2 bases, J lost 4 bases, and 14 bases lay in between. The CDR3 DNA sequence: TGTGCCAGCAGTTTACGGAGTCCGTTGGGCACTGAAGCTTTCTTT. It is translated as CASSLRSPLGTEAFF.

The V call is TRBV19, the J call TRBJ1-5; D is ambiguous. The ends were cut back, 5 bases at V and 4 bases at J, with 12 bases in the middle. The CDR3 runs to 14 residues. CDR1 and CDR2 from the germline V gene are LNHDA and SQIVND (reference sequence). CDR3 bases: TGTGCCAGTAGTTTGAGGGCGGGGAATCAGCCCCAGCATTTT. It encodes CASSLRAGNQPQHF.